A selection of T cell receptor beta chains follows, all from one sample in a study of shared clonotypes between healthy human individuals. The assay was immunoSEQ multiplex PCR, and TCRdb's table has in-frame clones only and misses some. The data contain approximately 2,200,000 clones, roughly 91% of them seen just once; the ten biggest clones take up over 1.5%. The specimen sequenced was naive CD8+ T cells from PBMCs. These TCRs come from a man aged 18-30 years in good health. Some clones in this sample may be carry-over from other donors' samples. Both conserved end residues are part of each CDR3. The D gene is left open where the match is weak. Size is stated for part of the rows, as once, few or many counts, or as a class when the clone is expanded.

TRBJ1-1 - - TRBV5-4 CASSLVRENTEAFF TGTGCCAGCAGCTTAGTAAGGGAGAACACTGAAGCTTTCTTT
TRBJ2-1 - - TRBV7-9 CASRQEESSYNEQFF TGTGCCAGCAGACAAGAGGAGAGCTCCTACAATGAGCAGTTCTTC
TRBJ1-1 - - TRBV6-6 CASSYYPGAEAFF TGTGCCAGCAGTTACTACCCCGGGGCTGAAGCTTTCTTT
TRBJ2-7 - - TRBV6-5 CASSYSLFFQDSKQYF TGTGCCAGCAGTTACTCGCTATTTTTTCAAGACAGCAAGCAGTACTTC
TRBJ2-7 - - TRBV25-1 CASSGPSSYEQYF TGTGCCAGCAGTGGGCCCAGCTCCTACGAGCAGTACTTC
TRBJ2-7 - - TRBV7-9 CASSLTGAQEPVYSYEQYF TGTGCCAGCAGCTTAACCGGGGCTCAGGAGCCCGTTTACTCCTACGAGCAGTACTTC
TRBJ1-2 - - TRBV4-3 CASSQTGMRVGYTF TGCGCCAGCAGCCAAACCGGAATGAGGGTCGGCTACACCTTC
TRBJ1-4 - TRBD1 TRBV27 CASSTRTGNEKLFF TGTGCCAGCAGTACCAGGACAGGGAATGAAAAACTGTTTTTT
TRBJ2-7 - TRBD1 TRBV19 CASSMNRDRKYEQYF TGTGCCAGTAGTATGAACCGGGACAGAAAATACGAGCAGTACTTC
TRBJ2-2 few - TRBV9 CASRQEPLNTGELFF TGTGCCAGCAGGCAGGAACCGTTGAACACCGGGGAGCTGTTTTTT
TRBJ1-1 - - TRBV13 CASSSTEGWRTEAFF TGTGCCAGCAGCTCTACAGAGGGGTGGAGGACTGAAGCTTTCTTT
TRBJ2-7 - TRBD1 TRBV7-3 CASTITGTGIQQYF TGTGCCAGCACCATAACCGGGACAGGTATTCAGCAGTACTTC
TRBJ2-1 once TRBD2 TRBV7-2 CASSPTSGRNLQNEQFF TGTGCCAGCAGCCCCACTAGCGGGAGGAACTTACAAAATGAGCAGTTCTTC
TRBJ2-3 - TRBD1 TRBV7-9 CASSFDRAGTQYF TGTGCCAGCAGCTTCGACAGGGCAGGCACGCAGTATTTT
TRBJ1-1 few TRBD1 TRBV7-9 CASSPGTGVRTEAFF TGTGCCAGCAGCCCCGGGACAGGGGTTAGGACTGAAGCTTTCTTT
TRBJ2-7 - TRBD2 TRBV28 CASSLTGAGTSSYEQYF TGTGCCAGCAGTTTGACGGGAGCGGGGACGAGCTCCTACGAGCAGTACTTC
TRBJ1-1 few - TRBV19 CASKPPRGHPEAFF TGTGCCAGTAAACCACCCAGGGGTCATCCTGAAGCTTTCTTT
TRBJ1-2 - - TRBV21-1 CASSKAGKGITNYGYTF TGTGCCAGCAGCAAAGCGGGGAAGGGGATAACTAACTATGGCTACACCTTC
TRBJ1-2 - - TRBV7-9 CASSLDWAANYGYTF TGTGCCAGCAGCTTAGATTGGGCGGCTAACTATGGCTACACCTTC
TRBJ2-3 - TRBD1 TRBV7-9 CASSLFVAGGRTDTQYF TGTGCCAGCAGCTTATTTGTGGCAGGGGGCCGCACAGATACGCAGTATTTT
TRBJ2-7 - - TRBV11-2 CASSLIPRGYEQYF TGTGCCAGCAGCTTAATCCCCCGAGGGTACGAGCAGTACTTC
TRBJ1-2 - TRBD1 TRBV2 CASSEAPGTGQGYTF TGTGCCAGCAGTGAAGCGCCAGGGACAGGGCAAGGCTACACCTTC
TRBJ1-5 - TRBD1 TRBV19 CASSATGYTNQPQHF TGTGCCAGTAGTGCGACAGGGTATACCAATCAGCCCCAGCATTTT
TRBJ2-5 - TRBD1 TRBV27 CASSLIGQGRETQYF TGTGCCAGCAGTTTAATTGGACAGGGGAGAGAGACCCAGTACTTC
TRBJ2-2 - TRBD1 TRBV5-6 CASSLGTGGKNTGELFF TGTGCCAGCAGCTTGGGGACAGGGGGCAAGAACACCGGGGAGCTGTTTTTT
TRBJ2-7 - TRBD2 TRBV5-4 CASSGTSGRSSYEQYF TGTGCCAGCAGCGGAACTAGCGGGAGGTCGTCCTACGAGCAGTACTTC
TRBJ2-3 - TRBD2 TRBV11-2 CASSFGLAFSTDTQYF TGTGCCAGCAGCTTTGGACTAGCCTTTTCCACAGATACGCAGTATTTT
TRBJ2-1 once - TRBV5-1 CASSSTGSYNEQFF TGCGCCAGCAGCTCCACCGGGAGTTACAATGAGCAGTTCTTC
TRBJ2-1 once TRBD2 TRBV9 CASSVATSGRADNEQFF TGTGCCAGCAGCGTAGCTACCAGCGGGAGGGCCGACAATGAGCAGTTCTTC
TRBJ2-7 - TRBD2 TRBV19 CASSIAVAGALYEQYF TGTGCCAGTAGTATAGCCGTAGCGGGAGCACTGTACGAGCAGTACTTC
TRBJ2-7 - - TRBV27 CASSPHPSFYEQYF TGTGCCAGCAGTCCCCACCCTAGTTTCTACGAGCAGTACTTC
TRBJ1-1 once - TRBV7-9 CASSWTDTEAFF TGTGCCAGCAGCTGGACAGATACTGAAGCTTTCTTT
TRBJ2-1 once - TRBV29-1 CSVDPPSGEQFF TGCAGCGTTGACCCTCCTAGTGGGGAGCAGTTCTTC
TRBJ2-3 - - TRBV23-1 CASSRPRGPRTDTQYF TGCGCCAGCAGTCGCCCTAGAGGGCCCCGGACAGATACGCAGTATTTT
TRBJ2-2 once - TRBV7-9 CASSLGRSLAGELFF TGTGCCAGCAGCTTGGGTCGGTCCCTCGCCGGGGAGCTGTTTTTT
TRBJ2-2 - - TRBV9 CASGKNALPGELFF TGTGCCAGCGGTAAGAACGCATTGCCCGGGGAGCTGTTTTTT
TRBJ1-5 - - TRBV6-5 CASGQPQHF TGTGCCAGCGGTCAGCCCCAGCATTTT
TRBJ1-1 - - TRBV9 CASSVGGSLRTEAFF TGTGCCAGCAGCGTAGGGGGCAGCCTGCGAACTGAAGCTTTCTTT
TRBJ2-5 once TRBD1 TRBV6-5 CASSLPRDRPQETQYF TGTGCCAGCAGTTTACCGCGGGACAGGCCTCAAGAGACCCAGTACTTC
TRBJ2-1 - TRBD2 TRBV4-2 CASSQLAGTSGSASYNEQFF TGTGCCAGCAGCCAACTGGCCGGGACTAGCGGGTCTGCATCCTACAATGAGCAGTTCTTC
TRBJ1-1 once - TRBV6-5 CASSKFTENTEAFF TGTGCCAGCAGTAAATTTACAGAGAACACTGAAGCTTTCTTT
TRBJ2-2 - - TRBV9 CASSVVSGLAGELFF TGTGCCAGCAGCGTAGTCAGTGGTTTGGCCGGGGAGCTGTTTTTT
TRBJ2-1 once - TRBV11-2 CASSSGRSVGEQFF TGTGCCAGCAGCTCGGGACGCTCGGTAGGGGAGCAGTTCTTC
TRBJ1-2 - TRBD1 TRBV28 CASSLGPEFIEQGAVYGYTF TGTGCCAGCAGTTTAGGTCCCGAGTTTATAGAACAGGGGGCGGTCTATGGCTACACCTTC
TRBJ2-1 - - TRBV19 CASSILQYNEQFF TGTGCCAGTAGTATCTTGCAGTACAATGAGCAGTTCTTC
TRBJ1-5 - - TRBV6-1 CASSESVQGGNQPQHF TGTGCCAGCAGTGAGAGTGTACAGGGCGGCAATCAGCCCCAGCATTTT
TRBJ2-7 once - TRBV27 CASRPSGGEQYF TGTGCCAGCAGACCCTCCGGGGGCGAGCAGTACTTC
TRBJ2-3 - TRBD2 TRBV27 CASRKLAGGPTDTQYF TGTGCCAGCAGGAAACTAGCGGGAGGGCCAACGGATACGCAGTATTTT
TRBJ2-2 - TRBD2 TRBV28 CASSSSGNTGELFF TGTGCCAGCAGTTCTAGCGGCAACACCGGGGAGCTGTTTTTT